The source of this T cell receptor beta chain is a study of CD8+ T cells in alopecia areata. Study-wide background: Treatment comprised oral tofacitinib, 5 to 10 mg twice daily, in treated patients. Tofacitinib dosing lasted 6 to 18 months, which was then followed by 6 months off drug.

Concerning this clone itself: The same CDR3 can be traced to other DNA sequences in this sample.

RNA, once extracted, was reverse transcribed into cDNA for use as the sequencing template. This table comes from immunoSEQ multiplex PCR, and its TCRdb copy is limited to in-frame clones, with some not included. The sample has 250,000 or so clones, 65% to 70% seen once. Obtained from alopecia areata patients were lesional scalp punch biopsies along with peripheral blood. Germline V gives CDR1 SQVTM, CDR2 ANQGSEA. Deletions cut 4 bases from V and 0 bases from J, with 6 bases between. The CDR3 consists of 12 residues. The chain links TRBV29-1 to TRBJ1-1; D is unclear. The receptor comes from a human donor with alopecia areata. The starting material was CD4+ T cells sorted from blood, obtained at week 0. CDR3 DNA: TGCAGCGTTGTGGGCGTGAACACTGAAGCTTTCTTT. This encodes CSVVGVNTEAFF.